This T cell receptor (beta chain) comes out of a study of CD8+ T cells in alopecia areata. At the level of the study: Tofacitinib administration persisted for 6 to 18 months, succeeded by 6 months off drug.

Study results and limitations: Clonality exceeded that of normal scalp in lesional scalp, most notably in alopecia totalis/universalis.

This clone was counted a few times. Its antigen remains unidentified. Extracted RNA was reverse transcribed, and the resulting cDNA served as sequencing template. Assay: immunoSEQ multiplex PCR; the TCRdb copy retains only in-frame clones and omits some. The top ten clones hold 2% to 3% of a sample with roughly 230,000 clones, around 43% of them seen once. The treatment denotes: oral pan-JAK inhibitor, 5-10 mg twice daily. CD4+ and CD8+ T cells were sorted from PBMCs stained for CD3, CD4 and CD8. The CDR3 is 14 amino acids. The V and J ends lost 2 bases and 3 bases respectively, with 10 bases between them. CDR1 is MNHEY and CDR2 is SMNVEV in the germline V gene (reference sequence).

The sample in question was CD4+ T cells sorted from blood, obtained around week 36, from a patient treated with tofacitinib. The TCR comes from a human donor with alopecia areata. The rearrangement uses TRBV27 and TRBJ1-1; D call uncertain. The CDR3 nucleotides read TGTGCCAGCAGTTTAGTAAGAGGCTACACTGAAGCTTTCTTT. It codes for CASSLVRGYTEAFF.